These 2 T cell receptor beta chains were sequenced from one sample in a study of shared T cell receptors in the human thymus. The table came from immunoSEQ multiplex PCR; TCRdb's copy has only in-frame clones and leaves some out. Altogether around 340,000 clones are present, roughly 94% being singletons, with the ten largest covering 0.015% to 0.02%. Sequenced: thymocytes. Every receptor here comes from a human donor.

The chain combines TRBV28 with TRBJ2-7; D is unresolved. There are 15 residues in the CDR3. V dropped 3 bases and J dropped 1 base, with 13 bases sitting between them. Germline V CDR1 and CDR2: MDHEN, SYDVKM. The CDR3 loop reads CASSFPRRTSYEQYF. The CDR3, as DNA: TGTGCCAGCAGTTTCCCCCGACGGACGTCCTACGAGCAGTACTTC.

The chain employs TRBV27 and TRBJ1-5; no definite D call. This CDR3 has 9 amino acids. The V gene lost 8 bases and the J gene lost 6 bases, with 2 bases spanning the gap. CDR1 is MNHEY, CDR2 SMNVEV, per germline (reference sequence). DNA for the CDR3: TGTGCCAGCGGTCAGCCCCAGCATTTT. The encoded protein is CASGQPQHF.